Listed here are 12 T cell receptor beta chains from one sample, sequenced in a study of blood T cell dynamics during melanoma immunotherapy. The repertoire was sequenced with immunoSEQ multiplex PCR; TCRdb's copy has only in-frame clones and lacks some. The sample has roughly 9,400 clones; around 90% are singletons. As for time point: pre-treatment baseline. Specimen: blood, collected from a patient treated with checkpoint blockade. Every receptor here comes from a human donor with melanoma.

This chain joins TRBV4-1 and TRBJ2-5; D is unclear. V lost 4 bases, J lost 5 bases, and 17 bases lay in between. This CDR3 has 15 residues. CDR1 and CDR2 from the germline V gene are MGHRA and YSYEKL. The CDR3 is CASSPWAALRETQYF. The CDR3 DNA sequence: TGCGCCAGCAGCCCGTGGGCGGCCCTGAGGGAGACCCAGTACTTC.

The chain couples TRBV28 to TRBJ2-5; the D gene is possibly TRBD2 (6 bases). The V gene's germline CDR1 is MDHEN and CDR2 SYDVKM. The CDR3 has 12 amino acids. V was clipped by 6 bases and J by 5 bases, with 10 bases between them. The CDR3 DNA reads TGTGCCAGCAGCCTCCGGGGGGAGACCCAGTACTTC. Its protein product is CASSLRGETQYF.

Comments on this clone: At one end, the junction sequence differs from germline, possibly due to a read error. V gene TRBV4-2 combines with J gene TRBJ2-1; D call uncertain. This CDR3 is 14 amino acids long. CDR1 and CDR2 from the germline V gene are LGHNA and YNFKEQ. The CDR3: CASSQLDSDNEQFF. The CDR3 DNA follows: TGTGCCAGCAGCCAGCTAGACTCCGACAATGAGCAGTTCTTC.

The chain recombines TRBV23-1 with TRBJ2-7; perhaps TRBD1 as D (6 bases). TRBV23-1 falls under the ORF class, with uncertain function. CDR3 length equals 14 residues. Between the trimmed V and J ends, which lost 3 bases and 7 bases, there was a span of 16 bases. CDR3 DNA: TGCGCCAGCAGTCACCTCCGGGACACGGAAGAGCAGTACTTC. Protein sequence: CASSHLRDTEEQYF.

This sequence joins TRBV30 and TRBJ2-7; TRBD2 matches at 8 bases. Trimming took 6 bases from V and 2 from J; bases not matched to a gene: 9. There are 14 residues in the CDR3. The germline V gene encodes CDR1 GTSNPN and CDR2 SVGIG (reference sequence). The CDR3 sequence: CACFGGGRAYEQYF. CDR3 sequence (DNA): TGTGCCTGCTTCGGGGGGGGGCGAGCCTACGAGCAGTACTTC. Full variable domain (rest looked up from reference TRBV30 and TRBJ2-7): SQTIHQWPATLVQPVGSPLSLECTVEGTSNPNLYWYRQAAGRGLQLLFYSVGIGQISSEVPQNLSASRPQDRQFILSSKKLLLSDSGFYLCACFGGGRAYEQYFGPGTRLTVT.

The chain uses TRBV19 and TRBJ2-5; D gene ambiguous. CDR1 and CDR2 from the germline V gene are LNHDA and SQIVND (reference sequence). V dropped 1 base and J dropped 5 bases, with 8 bases sitting between them. The CDR3 sequence is 13 residues long. CDR3 loop: CASSIASGETQYF. The CDR3 DNA reads as TGTGCCAGTAGTATAGCAAGTGGGGAGACCCAGTACTTC.

This chain connects TRBV7-3 to TRBJ2-3; 9 positions match TRBD1. The CDR3 sequence is 16 residues long. The germline gives CDR1 SGHTA, CDR2 FQGTGA. J gave up 4 bases and V 4 bases, and 9 bases lay outside the gene matches. The CDR3 sequence: CASSSGTGMGSDTQYF. CDR3 nucleotides: TGTGCCAGCAGCTCAGGGACAGGGATGGGGTCAGATACGCAGTATTTT.

The chain couples TRBV21-1 to TRBJ2-7; TRBD2 reflects the table's D call only, with no check against the DNA. TRBV21-1 is termed a pseudogene. This CDR3 is built from 15 residues. CDR3 region: CASSKWGTSYYEQYF. The DNA of the CDR3 is TGTGCCAGCAGCAAATGGGGGACTAGCTACTACGAGCAGTACTTC.

The rearrangement links TRBV11-2 to TRBJ2-5; TRBD2 matches at 8 bases. The DNA matches TRBJ2-7 better at its end, which makes the J call doubtful. This CDR3 contains 15 residues. The germline V gene has CDR1 SGHAT and CDR2 FQNNGV. CDR3 loop: CASSLWGSGVYEQYF. The CDR3, as DNA: TGTGCCAGCAGCTTATGGGGTAGCGGGGTCTACGAGCAGTACTTC.

The chain uses TRBV27 and TRBJ1-6, with 9 bases lining up with TRBD1. The CDR3 is 14 residues long. Germline CDR1 is MNHEY and CDR2 is SMNVEV (reference sequence). V shed 9 bases and J 8 bases; nucleotides not matched to a gene: 8. CDR3 region: CARTPYRGHSPLHF. CDR3 nucleotide sequence: TGTGCCAGGACGCCCTACAGGGGGCATTCACCCCTCCACTTT.

The chain recombines TRBV15 with TRBJ2-7, with D possibly called TRBD1 or TRBD2 (5 bases each). Germline CDR1 is LNHNV and CDR2 is YYDKDF (reference sequence). The CDR3 is 14 residues long. Trimming stripped 0 bases from V and 5 bases from J, with 11 bases between. CDR3 residues: CATSRDVGVDEQYF. The CDR3 bases are TGTGCCACCAGCAGAGATGTGGGGGTGGACGAGCAGTACTTC.

This chain uses TRBV7-8 with TRBJ2-7, with D perhaps given as TRBD1 or TRBD2 (6 bases each). The CDR3 covers 15 residues. CDR1 and CDR2 from the germline V gene are SGHVS and FQNEAQ. V shed 5 bases and J shed 1 base, with 15 bases lying between them. CDR3 sequence (DNA): TGTGCCAGCAGCCACGTGGGGGGCCGATCCTACGAGCAGTACTTC. It encodes CASSHVGGRSYEQYF.